Presented here are 22 T cell receptor beta chains from one specimen sequenced in a study of blood T cell repertoires in COVID-19. Some clones are missing from TCRdb's copy, which holds only in-frame ones; the method was immunoSEQ multiplex PCR. The sample gives about 180,000 clones, 60% to 80% of which show up once; 14% is in the top ten. Sample: PBMCs or T cells enriched from blood (not recorded which). These receptors came from a man aged 60-69 years who had been exposed to COVID-19.

The chain couples TRBV19 to TRBJ2-7, with 7 bases lining up with TRBD1. Trimming at V came to 10 bases and at J to 0 bases, leaving 9 bases not matched to a gene. CDR3 length: 14 amino acids. Germline lookup yields CDR1 LNHDA and CDR2 SQIVND (reference sequence). The CDR3 is CATSGTVLSYEQYF. CDR3 nucleotide sequence: TGTGCCACTTCCGGGACAGTGCTCTCCTACGAGCAGTACTTC.

The V call is TRBV5-1, the J call TRBJ1-3; D might be TRBD1 (6 bases). This CDR3 has 14 amino acids. Trimming removed 4 bases from V and 0 bases from J, with 8 bases in between. Germline values: CDR1 SGHRS, CDR2 YFSETQ. CDR3 sequence (DNA): TGCGCCAGCAGCCCGGACAGCTCTGGAAACACCATATATTTT. This gives the protein CASSPDSSGNTIYF.

The V call is TRBV12-1, the J call TRBJ2-7; the tabulated D call, TRBD2, remains unverified against the DNA. TRBV12-1 is shown as a pseudogene. The CDR3 loop spans 16 amino acids. The DNA for the CDR3 is TGTGCCAGCAGCTTTAGTCGACCAGAGGGCTCCTACGAGCAGTACTTC. Translation: CASSFSRPEGSYEQYF.

This chain connects TRBV30 to TRBJ1-1; 7 bases map to TRBD1. CDR3 length: 15 residues. With 5 bases clipped from V and 1 base from J, the junction kept 10 bases outside the gene matches. Germline V lookup: CDR1 GTSNPN, CDR2 SVGIG (reference sequence). CDR3 bases: TGTGCCTGGCATCCGGGACAGACACCGAACACTGAAGCTTTCTTT. It specifies CAWHPGQTPNTEAFF. The full variable domain, with the rest looked up from reference TRBV30 and TRBJ1-1, is SQTIHQWPATLVQPVGSPLSLECTVEGTSNPNLYWYRQAAGRGLQLLFYSVGIGQISSEVPQNLSASRPQDRQFILSSKKLLLSDSGFYLCAWHPGQTPNTEAFFGQGTRLTVV.

The V call is TRBV11-3, the J call TRBJ2-1, with 7 bases fitting TRBD2. The CDR3 is 16 amino acids. CDR1 SGHNT and CDR2 YENEEA come from the germline V gene. The V and J ends lost 0 bases and 5 bases, in that order; junction bases with no gene match: 7. CDR3 nucleotides: TGTGCCAGCAGCTTAGATCGGGGGGTGGGCAACAATGAGCAGTTCTTC. Residues: CASSLDRGVGNNEQFF.

The chain employs TRBV5-4 and TRBJ2-2; 7 positions agree with TRBD2. Germline V gene sequence: CDR1 SGHNT, CDR2 YYREEE (reference sequence). This CDR3 has 16 amino acids. Trimming took 4 bases from V and 3 from J; bases not matched to a gene: 9. The CDR3 region is CASSRSLAFDTGELFF. The CDR3 DNA sequence: TGTGCCAGCAGCAGATCACTAGCGTTCGACACCGGGGAGCTGTTTTTT.

The genes are TRBV7-7 and TRBJ1-5; D unclear. Trimming took off 4 bases at V and 2 bases at J, with 12 bases between the two ends. The CDR3 spans 15 residues. The V gene's germline CDR1 is SSHAT and CDR2 FNYEAQ (reference sequence). In DNA, the CDR3 is TGTGCCAGCAGCTCGGGCCGGGAGGGCAATCAGCCCCAGCATTTT. Its translation is CASSSGREGNQPQHF.

The V call is TRBV15, the J call TRBJ1-6; 12 bases are a match to TRBD1. The CDR3 is 16 amino acids. Losses at the gene ends were 4 bases for V and 4 bases for J; bases not matched to a gene: 2. From germline, CDR1 is LNHNV and CDR2 YYDKDF (reference sequence). As DNA, the CDR3 is TGTGCCACCAGCACGGGACAGGGGGCTTATAATTCACCCCTCCACTTT. Protein: CATSTGQGAYNSPLHF. Looking up the rest from reference TRBV15 and TRBJ1-6 gives the full variable domain: DAMVIQNPRYQVTQFGKPVTLSCSQTLNHNVMYWYQQKSSQAPKLLFHYYDKDFNNEADTPDNFQSRRPNTSFCFLDIRSPGLGDTAMYLCATSTGQGAYNSPLHFGNGTRLTVT.

The chain combines TRBV5-1 with TRBJ1-4, with TRBD1 identical over 7 bases. CDR3 length: 14 amino acids. The germline gives CDR1 SGHRS, CDR2 YFSETQ. V lost 7 bases to trimming and J lost 4 bases; unmatched junction nucleotides: 7. The CDR3 spells CASGRQGVNEKLFF. The CDR3 region has the DNA TGCGCCAGCGGAAGACAGGGTGTTAATGAAAAACTGTTTTTT.

V is TRBV11-2 and J is TRBJ2-2, with D possibly TRBD1 on 5 matching bases. Between the trimmed V and J ends, which lost 1 base and 7 bases, there was a span of 16 bases. This CDR3 contains 16 residues. Germline V gene lookup returns CDR1 SGHAT and CDR2 FQNNGV. The CDR3 reads CASSLAGWSIGGELFF. The CDR3 DNA sequence: TGTGCCAGCAGCTTAGCAGGGTGGAGTATAGGCGGGGAGCTGTTTTTT.

The J gene is TRBJ2-5, the V gene TRBV18, with 9 bases fitting TRBD2. Per the germline V gene, CDR1 is KGHSH and CDR2 is LQKENI. V lost 3 bases to trimming and J lost 5 bases; unmatched junction nucleotides: 7. This CDR3 comprises 15 residues. DNA for the CDR3: TGTGCCAGCTCACCGACGGGACTAGCTGGGGAGACCCAGTACTTC. Translating gives CASSPTGLAGETQYF.

The V call is TRBV28, the J call TRBJ1-5; D is undetermined. Germline CDR1 MDHEN, CDR2 SYDVKM. The CDR3 runs 14 residues. V was trimmed by 2 bases and J by 7 bases, leaving 12 bases between them. Here the CDR3 DNA reads TGTGCCAGCAGTTTAGGGCAGGTTGGCCAGCCCCAGCATTTT. Encoded protein: CASSLGQVGQPQHF. The full variable domain, completed using reference TRBV28 and TRBJ1-5, is DVKVTQSSRYLVKRTGEKVFLECVQDMDHENMFWYRQDPGLGLRLIYFSYDVKMKEKGDIPEGYSVSREKKERFSLILESASTNQTSMYLCASSLGQVGQPQHFGDGTRLSIL.

The table lists this clone with a few counts. The V gene is TRBV29-1, the J gene TRBJ2-2, with 7 bases fitting TRBD2. Germline V gene sequence: CDR1 SQVTM, CDR2 ANQGSEA. The V segment lost 6 bases and the J segment 7 bases; nucleotides outside the gene matches: 17. This CDR3 spans 16 amino acids. CDR3 bases: TGCAGCGTGGTTCAAACGGGCGGGAGTCGTGGCGGGGAGCTGTTTTTT. This sequence encodes CSVVQTGGSRGGELFF.

The rearrangement joins TRBV4-3 to TRBJ1-2; 12 nucleotides line up with TRBD1. V shed 0 bases and J 4 bases; nucleotides not matched to a gene: 3. The germline gives CDR1 LGHNA, CDR2 YSLEER. There are 16 residues in the CDR3. In nucleotides, the CDR3 is TGCGCCAGCAGCCAAGATGGGACAGGGGGCGGCTATGGCTACACCTTC. Its protein is CASSQDGTGGGYGYTF.

The chain links TRBV11-2 to TRBJ2-7; no firm D call. Deletions cut 0 bases from V and 6 bases from J, with 9 bases between. The CDR3 is 13 amino acids. CDR1 is SGHAT and CDR2 is FQNNGV in the germline V gene. In DNA form, the CDR3 reads TGTGCCAGCAGCTTAGATTTGTTACTCGAGCAGTACTTC. It translates to CASSLDLLLEQYF.

V usage is TRBV6-1 and J usage is TRBJ2-7; D is possibly TRBD1 (5 bases). V lost 2 bases and J 3 bases, leaving 11 bases between the germline ends. The CDR3 covers 14 residues. Looked up from germline, CDR1 is MNHNS and CDR2 is SASEGT. Here the CDR3 reads CASSEQGRGYEQYF. The CDR3 nucleotides are TGTGCCAGCAGTGAACAGGGAAGGGGCTACGAGCAGTACTTC.

The chain carries TRBV4-3 and TRBJ1-3; D might be TRBD1 (6 bases). The CDR3 is 17 residues long. CDR1 is LGHNA and CDR2 is YSLEER in the germline V gene. The ends were cut back, 1 base at V and 0 bases at J, with 13 bases in the middle. CDR3 residues: CASSQAAGAPSGNTIYF. CDR3 coding DNA: TGCGCCAGCAGCCAAGCGGCAGGGGCACCCTCTGGAAACACCATATATTTT.

This clone occurred once. In DNA, the CDR3 is TGTGCCAGCAGCCCCTCGAGCCTTTTTTCACCCCTCCACTTT. Its protein is CASSPSSLFSPLHF. The rearrangement joins TRBV11-2 to TRBJ1-6, with no clear D. There are 14 residues in the CDR3. Germline CDR1 is SGHAT and CDR2 is FQNNGV. V gave up 5 bases and J gave up 9 bases, with 14 bases separating them. The variable domain in full, with the rest retrieved from reference TRBV11-2 and TRBJ1-6, is EAGVAQSPRYKIIEKRQSVAFWCNPISGHATLYWYQQILGQGPKLLIQFQNNGVVDDSQLPKDRFSAERLKGVDSTLKIQPAKLEDSAVYLCASSPSSLFSPLHFGNGTRLTVT.

Only a few counts were recorded for this clone. This chain uses TRBV27 with TRBJ1-2, with 8 bases lining up with TRBD1. Germline V lookup: CDR1 MNHEY, CDR2 SMNVEV (reference sequence). Germline trimming cut 8 bases from V and 7 bases from J; bases unmatched to any gene: 6. The CDR3 consists of 12 residues. Here the CDR3 reads CASHTGGAGYTF. The CDR3 DNA sequence: TGTGCCAGCCATACAGGGGGTGCTGGCTACACCTTC.

This chain connects TRBV27 to TRBJ1-6; 7 bases match TRBD1. The V segment lost 8 bases and the J segment 9 bases; nucleotides outside the gene matches: 7. CDR1 and CDR2 from the germline V gene are MNHEY and SMNVEV (reference sequence). This CDR3 is built from 13 residues. In DNA form, the CDR3 reads TGTGCCAGCCGGACAGGTCGGGGTTCACCCCTCCACTTT. This encodes CASRTGRGSPLHF.

The chain uses TRBV5-1 and TRBJ2-5; TRBD1 matches 12 bases. V lost 4 bases to trimming and J lost 4 bases; unmatched junction nucleotides: 5. The CDR3 sequence is 15 residues long. Per the germline V gene, CDR1 is SGHRS and CDR2 is YFSETQ. In nucleotides, the CDR3 is TGCGCCAGCAGCGGGACAGGGGGCTACGGAGAGACCCAGTACTTC. This sequence encodes CASSGTGGYGETQYF.

The chain is built from TRBV19 and TRBJ1-1; 8 nucleotides line up with TRBD1. The ends lost 5 bases at V and 5 bases at J; junction bases unmatched: 10. Looked up from germline, CDR1 is LNHDA and CDR2 is SQIVND (reference sequence). The CDR3 totals 15 residues. The CDR3 DNA reads TGTGCCAGTAGTGTACTACAGGGGGTCGGGACTGAAGCTTTCTTT. It is translated as CASSVLQGVGTEAFF.